This T cell receptor beta chain stems from a study of post-analysis software for immune sequencing data. Study summary: Included among the disease courses, which were recorded for the cohort, were relapsing-remitting, secondary progressive and progressive-relapsing multiple sclerosis.

This CDR3 comprises 13 residues. CDR1 SGHRS and CDR2 YFSETQ come from the germline V gene. Prepared libraries of TCR beta cDNA carried unique molecular identifiers. T cells numbering about 0.85 to 11 million yielded cDNA molecules that totaled about 500,000. TCRdb itself ran the PCR reads through MiXCR, one entry per CDR3 protein. The sample lists about 400,000 distinct CDR3 sequences, about a third occurring once. Findings and limits, study-wide: Those with multiple sclerosis, the patient group, showed significantly lower normalized Chao1 diversity than controls. Patients used about 5 TRBV segments, including TRBV5-6, TRBV5-1 and TRBV20-1, more often than controls.

Concerning this clonotype: Its specificity is not known. One end of the junction is discordant with germline, which a read error may explain.

The receptor comes from a girl under 18 with multiple sclerosis. Sequencing used blood. The J gene is TRBJ2-2, the V gene TRBV5-1, with no clear D. CDR3 in amino acids: CASSLARTGELFF. The CDR3 DNA is TGCGCCAGCAGCTTGGCTCGCACCGGCGAGCTGTTTTTT.